The clone carrying this TCR beta chain has only a few counts. Its cognate antigen is unknown. Primers targeted 54 TRBV and 13 TRBJ segments. Sequencing was performed with immunoSEQ multiplex PCR; in TCRdb, only in-frame clones are kept and a portion is missing. Of approximately 86,000 clones in the sample, around nine tenths were seen once. These data belong to a study of T cell repertoires and HLA-DP antigens. Overall study: Pre-culture CD4+ samples used about 1,200 ng DNA versus around 220 ng for CD137+CD4+ sorts.

This CDR3 contains 15 residues. The germline V gene has CDR1 SGHRS and CDR2 YFSETQ. Trimming left V 1 base short and J 1 base short, with 12 bases between. The TCR originated in a man in his fifties or sixties in good health and CMV-seronegative. This rearrangement joins TRBV5-1 to TRBJ2-7; tentatively, D is TRBD1 or TRBD2 (5 bases each). Source material: CD4+ T cells from PBMCs. The CDR3 loop is CASSLRDGGSYEQYF. CDR3 in DNA: TGCGCCAGCAGCTTGAGGGACGGTGGATCCTACGAGCAGTACTTC.